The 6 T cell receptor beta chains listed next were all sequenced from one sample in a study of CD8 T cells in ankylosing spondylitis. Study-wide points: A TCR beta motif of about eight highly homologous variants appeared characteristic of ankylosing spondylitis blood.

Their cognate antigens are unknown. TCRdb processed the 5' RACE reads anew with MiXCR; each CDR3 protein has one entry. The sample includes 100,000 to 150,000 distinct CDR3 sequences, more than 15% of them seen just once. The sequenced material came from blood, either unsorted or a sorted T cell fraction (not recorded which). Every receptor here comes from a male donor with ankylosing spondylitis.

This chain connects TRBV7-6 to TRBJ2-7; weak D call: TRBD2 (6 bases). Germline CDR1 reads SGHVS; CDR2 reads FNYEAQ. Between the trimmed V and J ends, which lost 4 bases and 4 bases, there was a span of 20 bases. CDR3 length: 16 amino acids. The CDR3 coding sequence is TGTGCCAGCAGCTCAAGGGGTCGGGAGCGAATTTACGAGCAGTACTTC. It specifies CASSSRGRERIYEQYF.

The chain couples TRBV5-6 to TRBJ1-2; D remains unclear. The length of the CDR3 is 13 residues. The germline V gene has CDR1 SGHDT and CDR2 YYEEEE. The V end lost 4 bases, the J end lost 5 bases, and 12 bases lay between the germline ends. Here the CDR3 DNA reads TGTGCCAGCAGCACTGCCGGCGGGTATGGCTACACCTTC. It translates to CASSTAGGYGYTF. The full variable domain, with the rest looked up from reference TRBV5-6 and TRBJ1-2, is DAGVTQSPTHLIKTRGQQVTLRCSPKSGHDTVSWYQQALGQGPQFIFQYYEEEERQRGNFPDRFSGHQFPNYSSELNVNALLLGDSALYLCASSTAGGYGYTFGSGTRLTVV.

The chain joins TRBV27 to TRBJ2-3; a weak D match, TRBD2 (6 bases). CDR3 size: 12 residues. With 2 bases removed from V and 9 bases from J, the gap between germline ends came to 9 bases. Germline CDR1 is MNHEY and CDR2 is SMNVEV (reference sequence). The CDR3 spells CASSLGGVTQYF. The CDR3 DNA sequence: TGTGCCAGCAGTTTAGGAGGGGTAACGCAGTATTTT.

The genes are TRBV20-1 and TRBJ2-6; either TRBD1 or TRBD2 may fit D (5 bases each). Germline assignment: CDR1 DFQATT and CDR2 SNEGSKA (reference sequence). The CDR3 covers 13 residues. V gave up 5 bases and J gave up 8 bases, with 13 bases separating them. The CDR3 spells CSAEGLVPNVLTF. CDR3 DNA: TGCAGTGCTGAGGGGCTAGTTCCCAACGTCCTGACTTTC.

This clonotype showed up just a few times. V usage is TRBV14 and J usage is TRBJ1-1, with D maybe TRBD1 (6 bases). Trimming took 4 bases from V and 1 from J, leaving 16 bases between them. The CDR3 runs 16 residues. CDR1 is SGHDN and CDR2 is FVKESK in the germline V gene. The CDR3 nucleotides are TGTGCCAGCAGCCCCCACGGGGGGCGGACGAACACTGAAGCTTTCTTT. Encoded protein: CASSPHGGRTNTEAFF.

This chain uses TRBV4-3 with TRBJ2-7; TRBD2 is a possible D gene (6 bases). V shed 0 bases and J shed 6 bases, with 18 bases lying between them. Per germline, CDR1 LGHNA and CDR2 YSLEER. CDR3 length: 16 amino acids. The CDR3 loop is CASSQDVSAGRVEQYF. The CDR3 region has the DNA TGCGCCAGCAGCCAAGATGTGTCGGCGGGACGTGTCGAGCAGTACTTC.